Listed below are T cell receptor beta chains from one sample, sequenced in a study of blood T cell repertoires in COVID-19. The data were produced by immunoSEQ multiplex PCR, yet TCRdb's version contains in-frame clones alone and is incomplete. Of around 200,000 clones in the sample, roughly four fifths were seen once. The sequencing input was peripheral blood. These receptors all come from a human donor with acute or convalescent COVID-19. The donor label of this sample is uncertain. Each CDR3 is given without its conserved first and last residue. A D gene is named only where the DNA matches it firmly. The listing skips clone size in some rows; elsewhere it reads once, few, many or a size class.

j_call	d_call	v_call	clone_size	cdr3_aa
TRBJ1-1	-	TRBV27	-	ASSRYPNTEAF
TRBJ2-2	-	TRBV7-8	-	ASSLGGNTGELF
TRBJ2-2	TRBD1	TRBV2	-	ASSPRTGNTGELF
TRBJ1-6	-	TRBV28	many	ASQVGGRLPLH
TRBJ1-5	-	TRBV2	-	ASSDGGSWSNQPQH
TRBJ1-2	-	TRBV5-8	-	ASSLGGLGGYT
TRBJ1-4	TRBD1	TRBV5-1	-	ASRPLDREGSRSEKLF
TRBJ1-4	-	TRBV6-1	-	ASSENPPGTNEKLF
TRBJ2-5	-	TRBV18	-	ASSPGQKETQY
TRBJ2-7	TRBD2	TRBV2	-	ASRSSGGTREQY
TRBJ2-3	TRBD2	TRBV11-2	-	ASIPVGRATDTQY
TRBJ2-7	TRBD1	TRBV30	-	AWKRTGDEQY
TRBJ2-5	TRBD1	TRBV5-4	once	ASSLGDRGQETQY
TRBJ2-2	-	TRBV11-2	-	ASNPRGNTGELF
TRBJ1-6	TRBD1	TRBV5-1	-	ASSPGTVNSPLH
TRBJ2-7	TRBD1	TRBV27	few	ASRTGNDYEQY
TRBJ2-6	TRBD1	TRBV6-6	-	ASSQPGQGAFAGANVLT
TRBJ2-7	-	TRBV11-1	-	ASSLDREHYEQY
TRBJ1-1	TRBD1	TRBV6-5	once	ASRLGTVKTEAF
TRBJ2-1	-	TRBV11-2	-	ASSQSHWSDEQF
TRBJ2-2	TRBD1	TRBV10-3	-	AIREQGPGGELF
TRBJ2-5	-	TRBV6-6	once	ASTLEGGAIETQY
TRBJ1-5	-	TRBV6-2/TRBV6-3	-	ASSSPEGPQH
TRBJ1-6	TRBD1	TRBV5-1	-	ASSLGDSSSYNSPLH
TRBJ1-2	-	TRBV27	-	ASSLEGVGGYT
TRBJ2-7	-	TRBV7-2	-	ASEPPGSYEQY
TRBJ2-7	-	TRBV6-1	-	ASSQSDPGEQY
TRBJ2-7	TRBD1	TRBV29-1	-	SVVISRTGNEQY
TRBJ1-4	TRBD1	TRBV2	-	ASSYPGTGYEKLF
TRBJ1-1	TRBD1	TRBV5-1	-	ASSLGGNSLNTEAF
TRBJ2-3	-	TRBV5-1	-	ASSQDRPTDTQY